The sequence of this T cell receptor beta chain was determined in a study of cytomegalovirus exposure and HLA in healthy donors. Turning to the study itself: The early release's HLA-typed donors yielded 65 million to 85 million unique TCRs.

60 Vbeta and 13 Jbeta primers were used in PCR. The table came from immunoSEQ multiplex PCR; TCRdb's copy has only in-frame clones and leaves some out. This table has approximately 67,000 clones, around 91% appearing once. V shed 1 base and J shed 3 bases, with 6 bases lying between them. Germline values: CDR1 SGHVS, CDR2 FNYEAQ. The CDR3 extends over 13 amino acids. J is TRBJ1-1 and V is TRBV7-6, with D hard to call. The sequencing sample was made of PBMCs. The clonotype comes from a woman in her 30s in good health and CMV-seropositive. The CDR3 sequence is CASSLDEDTEAFF. CDR3 coding DNA: TGTGCCAGCAGCTTAGACGAGGACACTGAAGCTTTCTTT. Supplemented by reference TRBV7-6 and TRBJ1-1, the full variable domain reads GAGVSQSPRYKVTKRGQDVALRCDPISGHVSLYWYRQALGQGPEFLTYFNYEAQQDKSGLPNDRFSAERPEGSISTLTIQRTEQRDSAMYRCASSLDEDTEAFFGQGTRLTVV.